A selection of T cell receptor beta chains follows, all from one sample in a study of blood T cell repertoires in COVID-19. Repertoires were generated with immunoSEQ multiplex PCR, while TCRdb's copy carries only in-frame clones and drops some. The data hold about 300,000 clones, with roughly 91% observed a single time. Specimen: peripheral blood. The receptors were gathered from a woman aged 25 to 45 with COVID-19, enrolled during active disease. The CDR3 runs from the conserved cysteine through the conserved F or W. Each record gives: D gene, J gene, V gene, clone size, CDR3 DNA, CDR3 protein. The D gene is left open where the match is weak. Expanded clones are given a class, and other clones once, few, many or no size at all.

d_gene: .; j_gene: TRBJ1-5; v_gene: TRBV6-4; abundance: once; CDR3nt: TGTGCCAGCAGTGGACCCCGGAGTAGCAATCAGCCCCAGCATTTT; CDR3aa: CASSGPRSSNQPQHF
d_gene: TRBD1; j_gene: TRBJ2-1; v_gene: TRBV2; abundance: .; CDR3nt: TGTGCCAGCAGTCCTGACAGGGGAACCTACAATGAGCAGTTCTTC; CDR3aa: CASSPDRGTYNEQFF
d_gene: TRBD2; j_gene: TRBJ2-3; v_gene: TRBV24-1; abundance: .; CDR3nt: TGTGCCACCAGTGAACCCGGGGGACTAGCGGGGAGACCAGATACGCAGTATTTT; CDR3aa: CATSEPGGLAGRPDTQYF
d_gene: .; j_gene: TRBJ1-2; v_gene: TRBV11-2; abundance: .; CDR3nt: TGTGCCAGCAGCCCTCCGGTGTCCGGCTACACCTTC; CDR3aa: CASSPPVSGYTF
d_gene: TRBD1; j_gene: TRBJ2-1; v_gene: TRBV19; abundance: .; CDR3nt: TGTGCCAGTACCCCAACCTTGGGGACAGATTACAATGAGCAGTTCTTC; CDR3aa: CASTPTLGTDYNEQFF
d_gene: TRBD2; j_gene: TRBJ2-1; v_gene: TRBV19; abundance: .; CDR3nt: TGTGCCAGTAGTAAGGGATGGGCTAGCGGGTACAATGAGCAGTTCTTC; CDR3aa: CASSKGWASGYNEQFF
d_gene: .; j_gene: TRBJ1-1; v_gene: TRBV7-9; abundance: .; CDR3nt: TGTGCCAGCAGCTTAAGAGGACAGATGAACACTGAAGCTTTCTTT; CDR3aa: CASSLRGQMNTEAFF
d_gene: .; j_gene: TRBJ1-1; v_gene: TRBV5-6; abundance: .; CDR3nt: TGTGCCAGCAGCTTTGAGGCCACTGAAGCTTTCTTT; CDR3aa: CASSFEATEAFF
d_gene: TRBD1; j_gene: TRBJ2-1; v_gene: TRBV2; abundance: .; CDR3nt: TGTGCCAGCAGCCTCACAGGGGTCAATGAGCAGTTCTTC; CDR3aa: CASSLTGVNEQFF
d_gene: .; j_gene: TRBJ1-3; v_gene: TRBV5-5; abundance: .; CDR3nt: TGTGCCAGCAGCTTGCCGGGGGCTGGAAACACCATATATTTT; CDR3aa: CASSLPGAGNTIYF
d_gene: .; j_gene: TRBJ2-5; v_gene: TRBV13; abundance: .; CDR3nt: TGTGCCAGCAGTAGTTCTAGCCGGGTGGAGACCCAGTACTTC; CDR3aa: CASSSSSRVETQYF
d_gene: TRBD1; j_gene: TRBJ1-2; v_gene: TRBV4-1; abundance: .; CDR3nt: TGCGCCAGCAGCCACCAGACAGGGGGAGAAGCTAACTATGGCTACACCTTC; CDR3aa: CASSHQTGGEANYGYTF
d_gene: TRBD2; j_gene: TRBJ2-1; v_gene: TRBV9; abundance: .; CDR3nt: TGTGCCAGCAGCGTAGTTGGCCCGTCAAGCGGGGGGACCTACAATGAGCAGTTCTTC; CDR3aa: CASSVVGPSSGGTYNEQFF
d_gene: .; j_gene: TRBJ1-3; v_gene: TRBV21-1; abundance: many; CDR3nt: TGTGCCAGCAGCCCGAGAGGGAACAAGTCTGGAAACACCATATATTTT; CDR3aa: CASSPRGNKSGNTIYF
d_gene: TRBD2; j_gene: TRBJ2-2; v_gene: TRBV6-6; abundance: .; CDR3nt: TGTGCCAGCAGAGCGGGGGGCCGGAACACCGGGGAGCTGTTTTTT; CDR3aa: CASRAGGRNTGELFF
d_gene: TRBD1; j_gene: TRBJ1-3; v_gene: TRBV11-3; abundance: .; CDR3nt: TGTGCCAGCAGCCCTCCGACAGGGACTGGAAACACCATATATTTT; CDR3aa: CASSPPTGTGNTIYF
d_gene: TRBD2; j_gene: TRBJ2-7; v_gene: TRBV7-9; abundance: few; CDR3nt: TGTGCCAGCAGCTTATCCGGGACTAGTATTTACGAGCAGTACTTC; CDR3aa: CASSLSGTSIYEQYF
d_gene: TRBD1; j_gene: TRBJ1-2; v_gene: TRBV19; abundance: .; CDR3nt: TGTGCCAGTGGGAACCACAGGGGACCTTATGGCTACACCTTC; CDR3aa: CASGNHRGPYGYTF
d_gene: TRBD2; j_gene: TRBJ2-3; v_gene: TRBV11-3; abundance: .; CDR3nt: TGTGCCAGCAGCTACGGGGGGGCGAATACGCAGTATTTT; CDR3aa: CASSYGGANTQYF
d_gene: .; j_gene: TRBJ1-1; v_gene: TRBV11-2; abundance: .; CDR3nt: TGTGCCAGCAGCTTAAACAGGGACACTGAAGCTTTCTTT; CDR3aa: CASSLNRDTEAFF
d_gene: .; j_gene: TRBJ1-1; v_gene: TRBV5-5; abundance: .; CDR3nt: TGTGCCAGCAGCCGAACAACAGGAGCTGAAGCTTTTTTT; CDR3aa: CASSRTTGAEAFF
d_gene: TRBD2; j_gene: TRBJ2-2; v_gene: TRBV3-1/TRBV3-2; abundance: .; CDR3nt: TGTGCCAGCAGCCAGGAACACAGGGGACTAGCTCTAAACACCGGGGAGCTGTTTTTT; CDR3aa: CASSQEHRGLALNTGELFF
d_gene: TRBD1; j_gene: TRBJ1-2; v_gene: TRBV24-1; abundance: .; CDR3nt: TGTGCCACCAGTGACCCTACCCGACAGGGGGAAGGCTACACCTTC; CDR3aa: CATSDPTRQGEGYTF
d_gene: .; j_gene: TRBJ1-5; v_gene: TRBV19; abundance: .; CDR3nt: TGTGCCAGTAGACAGGCAAATCAGCCCCAGCATTTT; CDR3aa: CASRQANQPQHF
d_gene: TRBD2; j_gene: TRBJ2-3; v_gene: TRBV16; abundance: once; CDR3nt: TGTGCCAGCAGCCCGGGGACTCCCGGGGGGGGAACAGATACGCAGTATTTT; CDR3aa: CASSPGTPGGGTDTQYF
d_gene: .; j_gene: TRBJ1-2; v_gene: TRBV12-3/TRBV12-4; abundance: .; CDR3nt: TGTGCCAGCAGTTATCAGGGGCACTATGGCTACACCTTC; CDR3aa: CASSYQGHYGYTF
d_gene: TRBD1; j_gene: TRBJ2-3; v_gene: TRBV10-3; abundance: .; CDR3nt: TGTGCCATCAGTGACAGGGACAGGCAAAGCACAGATACGCAGTATTTT; CDR3aa: CAISDRDRQSTDTQYF
d_gene: .; j_gene: TRBJ2-1; v_gene: TRBV7-6; abundance: .; CDR3nt: TGTGCCAGCAGCTTAGCCGGTTTACCGTCAGACGTCCTTGACTACCCACTCAATGAGCAGTTCTTC; CDR3aa: CASSLAGLPSDVLDYPLNEQFF
d_gene: .; j_gene: TRBJ2-6; v_gene: TRBV7-8; abundance: .; CDR3nt: TGTGCCAGCAGCTTGCAGTCCTCTGGGGCCAACGTCCTGACTTTC; CDR3aa: CASSLQSSGANVLTF
d_gene: .; j_gene: TRBJ2-1; v_gene: TRBV5-1; abundance: .; CDR3nt: TGCGCCAGCAGCTCGATAACAGGGTCGACTTACAATGAGCAGTTCTTC; CDR3aa: CASSSITGSTYNEQFF
d_gene: .; j_gene: TRBJ2-1; v_gene: TRBV28; abundance: .; CDR3nt: TGTGCCAGCAGTCCCTACGGGAGCCCTCTCAATGAGCAGTTCTTC; CDR3aa: CASSPYGSPLNEQFF
d_gene: .; j_gene: TRBJ1-1; v_gene: TRBV5-1; abundance: .; CDR3nt: TGCGCCAGCAGCTTGGCCGGGGTCTTAAACACTGAAGCTTTCTTT; CDR3aa: CASSLAGVLNTEAFF
d_gene: TRBD2; j_gene: TRBJ2-1; v_gene: TRBV27; abundance: once; CDR3nt: TGTGCCAGCAGTTTCTCCCTTCCCGGGACTAGTTATTTCTTC; CDR3aa: CASSFSLPGTSYFF
d_gene: .; j_gene: TRBJ1-1; v_gene: TRBV3-1/TRBV3-2; abundance: .; CDR3nt: TGTGCCAGCAGCCCCCCCCGGGGGGACGTGAACACTGAAGCTTTCTTT; CDR3aa: CASSPPRGDVNTEAFF
d_gene: .; j_gene: TRBJ1-5; v_gene: TRBV27; abundance: .; CDR3nt: TGTGCCAGCAGTCCAGCGACAGTGGCGGGGGATCAGCCCCAGCATTTT; CDR3aa: CASSPATVAGDQPQHF
d_gene: .; j_gene: TRBJ2-5; v_gene: TRBV2; abundance: .; CDR3nt: TGTGCCAGCAAGCCTCCCGGGGTGGGGACCCAGTACTTC; CDR3aa: CASKPPGVGTQYF
d_gene: .; j_gene: TRBJ1-5; v_gene: TRBV5-5; abundance: .; CDR3nt: TGTGCCAGCAGCTTCCAACAGGGCGATAAGCCCCAGCATTTT; CDR3aa: CASSFQQGDKPQHF
d_gene: .; j_gene: TRBJ1-6; v_gene: TRBV19; abundance: .; CDR3nt: TGTGCCAGTAGACCACGGACAGCCGATAATTCACCCCTCCACTTT; CDR3aa: CASRPRTADNSPLHF
d_gene: TRBD2; j_gene: TRBJ2-3; v_gene: TRBV2; abundance: .; CDR3nt: TGTGCCAGCAGAGATCCCCGAACCCGAAGCGGGGCGAATAGCACAGATACGCAGTATTTT; CDR3aa: CASRDPRTRSGANSTDTQYF
d_gene: TRBD2; j_gene: TRBJ2-1; v_gene: TRBV13; abundance: .; CDR3nt: TGTGCCAGCAGCTTGGGACTATACAATGAGCAGTTCTTC; CDR3aa: CASSLGLYNEQFF
d_gene: TRBD1; j_gene: TRBJ1-1; v_gene: TRBV11-2; abundance: .; CDR3nt: TGTGCCAGCAGTCCAGGACAGGGGAGGACTGAAGCTTTCTTT; CDR3aa: CASSPGQGRTEAFF
d_gene: .; j_gene: TRBJ1-1; v_gene: TRBV11-3; abundance: .; CDR3nt: TGTGCCAGCAGCTTAGTAAGGGGCACTGAAGCTTTCTTT; CDR3aa: CASSLVRGTEAFF
d_gene: .; j_gene: TRBJ2-1; v_gene: TRBV28; abundance: .; CDR3nt: TGTGCCAGCAGTCTCAGCCAGGGCTCCTACAATGAGCAGTTCTTC; CDR3aa: CASSLSQGSYNEQFF
d_gene: .; j_gene: TRBJ2-3; v_gene: TRBV6-5; abundance: once; CDR3nt: TGTGCCAGCAGTCAGGGGCCGAGCTTCACAGATACGCAGTATTTT; CDR3aa: CASSQGPSFTDTQYF
d_gene: TRBD1; j_gene: TRBJ2-5; v_gene: TRBV27; abundance: .; CDR3nt: TGTGCCAGCAGTCCGGGACAGGGTTTAGAGACCCAGTACTTC; CDR3aa: CASSPGQGLETQYF
d_gene: .; j_gene: TRBJ1-5; v_gene: TRBV10-3; abundance: .; CDR3nt: TGTGCCATCGGGGAGGGTCCGGGCAATCAGCCCCAGCATTTT; CDR3aa: CAIGEGPGNQPQHF
d_gene: .; j_gene: TRBJ2-4; v_gene: TRBV7-2; abundance: .; CDR3nt: TGTGCCAGCAGCTTACATCAGGGGCCTGACATTCAGTACTTC; CDR3aa: CASSLHQGPDIQYF
d_gene: TRBD1; j_gene: TRBJ1-2; v_gene: TRBV7-8; abundance: once; CDR3nt: TGTGCCAGCAGCTCCGACAAGACAGGGTTTCGCGGCTACACCTTC; CDR3aa: CASSSDKTGFRGYTF